One TCR beta chain is described in this entry. The CDR3 has 18 residues. The data derive from a study of T cells expressing NK-cell markers. From the 5' RACE reads, TCRdb lists one entry per CDR3 protein and no DNA. The sample holds a few hundred thousand distinct CDR3 sequences. The TCR originated in a man aged 18 to 29 in good health. The rearrangement joins TRBV12-3 or TRBV12-4 to TRBJ2-7; TCRdb outputs TRBD2, but without DNA this stays unchecked. Sequencing used blood T cells: a sorted CD56 or NKG2C T cell subset, CD4+ or CD8+ T cells, or bulk PBMC T cells (not recorded which). The CDR3 protein is CASSFGRVTWVGHYEQYF.